The 5 T cell receptor beta chains below all came from one sample that was sequenced in a study of beta chain features in type 1 diabetes. The entirety of the isolated RNA underwent reverse transcription, so expressed TCRB transcripts were sequenced. Profiled with immunoSEQ multiplex PCR; TCRdb holds only in-frame clones, not every one. The table lists some 500,000 clones, more than 9.5% of them singletons. Sample: naive CD4+ T cells from blood. The origin of the receptors is a young woman in good health.

This clone was picked up a small number of times. V and J are TRBV2 and TRBJ2-3, with 7 bases matching TRBD2. From germline, CDR1 is SNHLY and CDR2 FYNNEI. The trim removed 3 bases at V and 5 bases at J, leaving 8 bases unmatched. This CDR3 contains 15 residues. CDR3 in amino acids: CASSDFGRLGDTQYF. The CDR3 DNA reads TGTGCCAGCAGTGACTTCGGGAGGTTAGGAGATACGCAGTATTTT.

This clone was observed a few times. This rearrangement joins TRBV13 to TRBJ2-2; D is unresolved. The V end was cut by 4 bases, the J end by 3 bases, with 0 bases between. This CDR3 region has 11 residues. Germline assignment: CDR1 PRHDT and CDR2 FYEKMQ (reference sequence). CDR3 protein: CASSYTGELFF. The CDR3 DNA reads TGTGCCAGCAGCTACACCGGGGAGCTGTTTTTT.

V usage is TRBV5-4 and J usage is TRBJ2-7, with 7 bases aligning to TRBD1. The CDR3 spans 15 residues. V lost 0 bases to trimming and J lost 1 base; unmatched junction nucleotides: 4. The germline V gene has CDR1 SGHNT and CDR2 YYREEE (reference sequence). The CDR3 loop is CASSLARQGSYEQYF. The CDR3 DNA reads TGTGCCAGCAGCTTGGCCAGACAGGGTTCCTACGAGCAGTACTTC.

This clone occurred a few times. The chain employs TRBV29-1 and TRBJ1-2, with D unresolved. This CDR3 has 13 amino acids. Trimming shortened V by 2 bases and J by 1 base, and 8 bases separated the two germline ends. Germline loops: CDR1 SQVTM, CDR2 ANQGSEA. The CDR3 bases are TGCAGCGTTGAATCCGGGATTAACTATGGCTACACCTTC. Its protein product is CSVESGINYGYTF.

This clone was seen a handful of times. The chain uses TRBV4-3 and TRBJ2-1; D uncertain. The V end lost 0 bases, the J end lost 5 bases, and 11 bases lay between the germline ends. The CDR3 has 15 residues. The V gene's germline CDR1 is LGHNA and CDR2 YSLEER. The CDR3: CASSQDRDWDNEQFF. The CDR3 nucleotides read TGCGCCAGCAGCCAAGATAGGGATTGGGACAATGAGCAGTTCTTC.